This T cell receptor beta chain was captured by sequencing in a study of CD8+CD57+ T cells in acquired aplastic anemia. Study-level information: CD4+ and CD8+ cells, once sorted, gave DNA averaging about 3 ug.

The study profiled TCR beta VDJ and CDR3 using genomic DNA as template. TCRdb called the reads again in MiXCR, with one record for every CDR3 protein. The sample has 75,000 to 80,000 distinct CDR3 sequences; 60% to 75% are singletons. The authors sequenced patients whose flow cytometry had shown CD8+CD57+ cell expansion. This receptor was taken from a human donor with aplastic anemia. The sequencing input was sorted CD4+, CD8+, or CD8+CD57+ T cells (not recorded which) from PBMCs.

The DNA for the CDR3 is TGTGCCACCAGCAGAGATGCTGCTGGGCCCCAGCATTTT. Amino acid sequence: CATSRDAAGPQHF. The chain has TRBV15 and TRBJ1-5; unclear D gene. This CDR3 comprises 13 residues. V was shortened by 0 bases and J by 9 bases, with 9 bases between the two germline ends. Germline CDR1 is LNHNV and CDR2 is YYDKDF (reference sequence).